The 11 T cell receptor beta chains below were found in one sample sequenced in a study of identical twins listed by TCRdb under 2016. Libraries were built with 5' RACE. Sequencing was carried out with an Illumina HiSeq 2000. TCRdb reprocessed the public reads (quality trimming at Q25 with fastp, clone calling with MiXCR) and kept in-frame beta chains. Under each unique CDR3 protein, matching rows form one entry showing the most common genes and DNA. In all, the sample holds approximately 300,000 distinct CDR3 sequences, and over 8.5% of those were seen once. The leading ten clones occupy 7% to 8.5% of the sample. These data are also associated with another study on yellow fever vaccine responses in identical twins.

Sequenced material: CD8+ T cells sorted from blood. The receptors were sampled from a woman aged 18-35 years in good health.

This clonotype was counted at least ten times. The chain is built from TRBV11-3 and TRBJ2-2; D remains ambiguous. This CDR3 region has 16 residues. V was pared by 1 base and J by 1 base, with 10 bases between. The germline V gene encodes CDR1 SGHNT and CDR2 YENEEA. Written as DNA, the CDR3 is TGTGCCAGCAGCTTAGGGGCAGTTCTGAACACCGGGGAGCTGTTTTTT. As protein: CASSLGAVLNTGELFF.

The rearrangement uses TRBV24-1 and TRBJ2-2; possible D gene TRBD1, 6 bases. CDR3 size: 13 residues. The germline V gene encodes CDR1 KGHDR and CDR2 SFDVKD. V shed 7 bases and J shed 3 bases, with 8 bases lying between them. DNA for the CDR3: TGTGCCACCAGGGGGGCCGACACCGGGGAGCTGTTTTTT. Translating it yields CATRGADTGELFF.

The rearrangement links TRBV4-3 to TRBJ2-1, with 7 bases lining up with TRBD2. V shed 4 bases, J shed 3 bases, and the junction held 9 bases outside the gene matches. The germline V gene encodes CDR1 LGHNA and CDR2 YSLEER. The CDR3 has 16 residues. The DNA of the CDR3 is TGCGCCAGCAGCCTGTCAAGGGAGGGAATCTACAATGAGCAGTTCTTC. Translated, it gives CASSLSREGIYNEQFF.

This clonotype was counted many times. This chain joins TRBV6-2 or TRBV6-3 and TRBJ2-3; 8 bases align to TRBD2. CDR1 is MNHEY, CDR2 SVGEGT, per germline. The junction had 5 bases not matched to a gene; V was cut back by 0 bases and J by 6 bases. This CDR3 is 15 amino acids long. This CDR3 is CASSYSNSGSDTQYF. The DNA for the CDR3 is TGTGCCAGCAGTTACTCGAACAGCGGGAGTGATACGCAGTATTTT.

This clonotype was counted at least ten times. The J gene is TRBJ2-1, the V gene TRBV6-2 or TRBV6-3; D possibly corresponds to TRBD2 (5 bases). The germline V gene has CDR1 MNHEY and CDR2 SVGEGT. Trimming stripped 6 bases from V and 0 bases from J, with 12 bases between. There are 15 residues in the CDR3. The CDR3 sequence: CASRYQRSSYNEQFF. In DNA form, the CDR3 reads TGTGCCAGCAGATACCAGCGGAGCTCCTACAATGAGCAGTTCTTC.

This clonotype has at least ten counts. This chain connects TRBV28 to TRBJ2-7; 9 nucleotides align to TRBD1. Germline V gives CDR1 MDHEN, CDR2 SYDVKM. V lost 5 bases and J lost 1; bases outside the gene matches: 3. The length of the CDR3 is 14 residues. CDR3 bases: TGTGCCAGCAGTGTCGACAGGGGGTCCTACGAGCAGTACTTC. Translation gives CASSVDRGSYEQYF.

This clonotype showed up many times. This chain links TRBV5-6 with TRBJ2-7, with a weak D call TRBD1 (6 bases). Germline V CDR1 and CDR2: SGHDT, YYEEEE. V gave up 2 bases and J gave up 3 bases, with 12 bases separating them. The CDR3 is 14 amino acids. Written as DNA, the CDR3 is TGTGCCAGCAGCTTTAGGCAGGGGCTCTACGAGCAGTACTTC. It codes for CASSFRQGLYEQYF. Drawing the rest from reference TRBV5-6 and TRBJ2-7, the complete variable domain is DAGVTQSPTHLIKTRGQQVTLRCSPKSGHDTVSWYQQALGQGPQFIFQYYEEEERQRGNFPDRFSGHQFPNYSSELNVNALLLGDSALYLCASSFRQGLYEQYFGPGTRLTVT.

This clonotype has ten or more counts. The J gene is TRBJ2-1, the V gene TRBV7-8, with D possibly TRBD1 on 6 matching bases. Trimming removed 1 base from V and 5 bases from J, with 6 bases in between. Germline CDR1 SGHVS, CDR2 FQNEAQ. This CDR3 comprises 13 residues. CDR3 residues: CASSLGGHNEQFF. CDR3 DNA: TGTGCCAGCAGCTTAGGGGGGCACAATGAGCAGTTCTTC.

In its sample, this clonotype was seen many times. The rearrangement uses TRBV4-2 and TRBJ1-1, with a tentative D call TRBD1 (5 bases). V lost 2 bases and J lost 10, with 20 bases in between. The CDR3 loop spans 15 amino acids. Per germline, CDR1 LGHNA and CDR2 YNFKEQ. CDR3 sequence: CASSQTGGQGEGAFF. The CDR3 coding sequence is TGTGCCAGCAGCCAAACGGGTGGGCAGGGCGAAGGAGCTTTCTTT.

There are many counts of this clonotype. CDR3 coding DNA: TGTGCCAGCAGCCGGGGATACACAGATACGCAGTATTTT. Translating it yields CASSRGYTDTQYF. The chain is built from TRBV28 and TRBJ2-3, with D perhaps matching TRBD2 (5 bases). This CDR3 spans 13 amino acids. The V gene lost 6 bases and the J gene lost 2 bases, with 9 bases spanning the gap. From germline, CDR1 is MDHEN and CDR2 SYDVKM.

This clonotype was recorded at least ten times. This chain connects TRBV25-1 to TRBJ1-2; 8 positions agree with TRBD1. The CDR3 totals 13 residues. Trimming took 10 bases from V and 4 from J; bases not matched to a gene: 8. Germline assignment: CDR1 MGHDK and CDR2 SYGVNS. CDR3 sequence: CATSAGGTYGYTF. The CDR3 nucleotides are TGTGCCACCTCGGCAGGGGGCACCTATGGCTACACCTTC.